This record concerns one T cell receptor (beta chain) sequence. Its antigen remains unidentified. It was with 60 Vbeta and 13 Jbeta primers that the PCR ran. The assay was immunoSEQ multiplex PCR, and TCRdb's table has in-frame clones only and misses some. Among about 130,000 clones, around four fifths were seen once, and the ten largest hold roughly 7.2%. Germline V gene data show CDR1 as MNHEY and CDR2 as SVGAGI. The CDR3 is 14 residues long. The V segment lost 11 bases and the J segment 1 base; nucleotides outside the gene matches: 6. This specimen comes from a study of cytomegalovirus exposure and HLA in healthy donors. On the study more broadly: Genetic ancestry analysis placed around four fifths of the 410 or so donors that were genotyped in the Caucasian-associated cluster. Study-wide results and limits: Reports indicated that the classifier achieved high specificity and sensitivity in diagnosing cytomegalovirus status. The listing of 150 to 200 TCR beta chains classed them as cytomegalovirus-associated.

Sequenced material: PBMCs. The chain carries TRBV6-5 and TRBJ2-2; TRBD1 agrees at 8 bases. The sequence was obtained from a male donor in good health and CMV-seronegative. Here the CDR3 DNA reads TGTGCCGTGGCCGGGACAGGGAACACCGGGGAGCTGTTTTTT. This codes for CAVAGTGNTGELFF.